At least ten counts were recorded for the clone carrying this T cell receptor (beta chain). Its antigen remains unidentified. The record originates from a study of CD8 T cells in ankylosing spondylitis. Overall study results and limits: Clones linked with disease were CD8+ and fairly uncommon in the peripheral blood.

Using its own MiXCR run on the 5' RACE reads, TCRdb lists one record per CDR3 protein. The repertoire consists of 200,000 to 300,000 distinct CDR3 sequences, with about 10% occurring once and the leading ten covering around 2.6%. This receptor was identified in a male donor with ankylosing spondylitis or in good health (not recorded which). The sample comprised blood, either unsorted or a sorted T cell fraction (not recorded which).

The CDR3 DNA reads TGTGCCAGCAGGCTTGGGACAGTGAGCTCCTATAATTCACCCCTCCACTTT. It translates to CASRLGTVSSYNSPLHF. V is TRBV27 and J is TRBJ1-6; TRBD1 agrees at 7 bases. The J segment lost 0 bases and the V segment lost 6 bases, leaving 8 bases of the junction unmatched. This CDR3 spans 17 amino acids. Germline CDR1 is MNHEY and CDR2 is SMNVEV (reference sequence).